This TCR beta chain is from a study of beta chain features in type 1 diabetes. Regarding the study as a whole: Possible PCR preference for shorter templates applied equally to patients and controls. Reads derived from cDNA could over-represent cells showing high TCR expression. For patients, the naive, central memory and Treg TCRB repertoires appeared more alike than for healthy donors.

This clone was observed a few times. What it binds is not known. Expressed TCRB transcripts were sequenced because the entire RNA isolate underwent reverse transcription. Only in-frame clones appear in the TCRdb table, and some are missing; sequencing was by immunoSEQ multiplex PCR. Of 250,000 to 350,000 clones listed, around 15% are singletons. The clonotype comes from a man younger than 40 in good health. Sequencing was carried out using central memory CD4+ T cells from blood.

The CDR3: CASSPDRATEAFF. CDR3 DNA: TGCGCCAGCAGCCCCGACAGGGCAACTGAAGCTTTCTTT. The chain is built from TRBV5-1 and TRBJ1-1; 7 bases map to TRBD1. Germline CDR1 SGHRS, CDR2 YFSETQ. Unmatched junction bases numbered 5, after V lost 4 bases and J lost 5 bases. This CDR3 is 13 amino acids long.